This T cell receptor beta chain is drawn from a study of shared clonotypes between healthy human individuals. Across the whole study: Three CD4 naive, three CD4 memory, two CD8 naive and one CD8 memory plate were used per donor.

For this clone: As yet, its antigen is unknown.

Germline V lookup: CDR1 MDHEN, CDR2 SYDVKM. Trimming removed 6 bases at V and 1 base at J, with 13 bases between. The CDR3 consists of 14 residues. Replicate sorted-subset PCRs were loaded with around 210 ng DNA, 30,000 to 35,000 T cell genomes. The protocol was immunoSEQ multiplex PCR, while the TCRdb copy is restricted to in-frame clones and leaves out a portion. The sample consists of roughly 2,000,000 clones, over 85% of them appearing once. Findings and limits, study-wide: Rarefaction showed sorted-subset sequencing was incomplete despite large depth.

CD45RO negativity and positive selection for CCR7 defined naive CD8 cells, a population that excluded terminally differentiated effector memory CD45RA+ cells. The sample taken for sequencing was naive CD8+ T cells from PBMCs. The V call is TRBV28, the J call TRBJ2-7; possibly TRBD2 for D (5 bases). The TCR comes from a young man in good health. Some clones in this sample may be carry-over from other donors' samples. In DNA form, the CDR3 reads TGTGCCAGCAGAGAGCGGACCCGATCCTACGAGCAGTACTTC. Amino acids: CASRERTRSYEQYF. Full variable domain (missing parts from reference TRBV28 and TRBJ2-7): DVKVTQSSRYLVKRTGEKVFLECVQDMDHENMFWYRQDPGLGLRLIYFSYDVKMKEKGDIPEGYSVSREKKERFSLILESASTNQTSMYLCASRERTRSYEQYFGPGTRLTVT.